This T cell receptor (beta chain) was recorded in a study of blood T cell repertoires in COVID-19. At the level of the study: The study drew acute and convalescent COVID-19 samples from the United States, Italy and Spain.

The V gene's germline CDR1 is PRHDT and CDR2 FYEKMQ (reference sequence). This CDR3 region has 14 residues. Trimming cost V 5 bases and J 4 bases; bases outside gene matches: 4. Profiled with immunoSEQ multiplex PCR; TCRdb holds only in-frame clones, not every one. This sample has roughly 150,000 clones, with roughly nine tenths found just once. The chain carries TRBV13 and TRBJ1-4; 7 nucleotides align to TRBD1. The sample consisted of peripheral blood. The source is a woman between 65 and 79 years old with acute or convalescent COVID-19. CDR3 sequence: CASSEGAYNEKLFF. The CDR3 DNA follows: TGTGCCAGCAGCGAGGGGGCTTATAATGAAAAACTGTTTTTT.